These T cell receptor beta chains were read from a single sample in a study of technical replicates of blood from four donors. Sequencing was performed with immunoSEQ multiplex PCR; in TCRdb, only in-frame clones are kept and a portion is missing. The sample shows about 94,000 clones, nearly 97% of them seen only once. The sample was T cells isolated from PBMCs. These receptors were collected from a human donor in good health. Each CDR3 is given with its conserved first and last residue. The D gene is left open where the match is weak. Size values are once, few and many counts, or a class for expanded clones, and some rows have none.

j_call d_call cdr3_length v_call clone_size cdr3_aa cdr3_nt
TRBJ2-2 NA 17 TRBV5-4 NA CASGDTGGKGNTGELFF TGTGCCAGCGGCGATACGGGCGGGAAGGGGAACACCGGGGAGCTGTTTTTT
TRBJ2-1 TRBD2 16 TRBV5-4 once CASSLQRESHYNEQFF TGTGCCAGCAGCCTCCAGCGGGAGTCACATTACAATGAGCAGTTCTTC
TRBJ2-4 TRBD1 15 TRBV28 NA CASRGTGLAKNIQYF TGTGCCAGCAGGGGGACAGGGCTAGCCAAAAACATTCAGTACTTC
TRBJ1-6 NA 15 TRBV9 NA CASSPRSGVDSPLHF TGTGCCAGCAGCCCGCGGAGCGGAGTAGACTCACCCCTCCACTTT
TRBJ2-5 TRBD2 14 TRBV30 NA CAWSVRGGVETQYF TGTGCCTGGAGTGTACGGGGGGGAGTCGAGACCCAGTACTTC
TRBJ1-5 TRBD1 14 TRBV6-1 NA CASSPTGGHQPQHF TGTGCCAGCAGCCCGACAGGGGGGCATCAGCCCCAGCATTTT
TRBJ2-1 TRBD2 18 TRBV7-3 NA CASRSHPSGGPLTNEQFF TGTGCCAGCAGGTCCCACCCTAGCGGGGGGCCCCTCACTAATGAGCAGTTCTTC
TRBJ2-1 TRBD2 18 TRBV4-1 NA CASSQEELAGFSYNEQFF TGCGCCAGCAGCCAAGAAGAACTAGCGGGATTCTCCTACAATGAGCAGTTCTTC
TRBJ1-5 NA 15 TRBV19 NA CASSISDSYNQPQHF TGTGCCAGTAGTATTTCTGACAGTTACAATCAGCCCCAGCATTTT
TRBJ2-7 NA 15 TRBV7-9 NA CASSLAVGSGYEQYF TGTGCCAGCAGCTTAGCGGTTGGTAGCGGCTACGAGCAGTACTTC
TRBJ1-4 NA 13 TRBV5-5 once CASSLRGNEKLFF TGTGCCAGCAGCTTGAGGGGTAATGAAAAACTGTTTTTT
TRBJ2-1 TRBD1 15 TRBV27 NA CASKPEGASYNEQFF TGTGCCAGCAAACCCGAGGGGGCCTCCTACAATGAGCAGTTCTTC
TRBJ2-7 TRBD1 15 TRBV7-9 NA CASSPKQGEVYEQYF TGTGCCAGCAGCCCCAAACAGGGGGAAGTCTACGAGCAGTACTTC
TRBJ2-5 NA 14 TRBV21-1 NA CASSKGRGKETQYF TGTGCCAGCAGCAAAGGAAGAGGGAAGGAGACCCAGTACTTC
TRBJ2-2 TRBD2 18 TRBV5-6 NA CASESLGLAGGRTGELFF TGTGCCAGCGAGAGCTTAGGACTAGCGGGCGGTCGTACCGGGGAGCTGTTTTTT
TRBJ2-7 NA 13 TRBV19 NA CASSITGGYEQYF TGTGCCAGTAGTATAACAGGCGGCTACGAGCAGTACTTC
TRBJ2-5 TRBD2 14 TRBV9 NA CASSVASGEETQYF TGTGCCAGCAGCGTCGCTAGCGGGGAAGAGACCCAGTACTTC
TRBJ1-1 NA 14 TRBV19 NA CASSIIQGATEAFF TGTGCCAGTAGTATAATACAGGGTGCCACTGAAGCTTTCTTT
TRBJ1-2 NA 12 TRBV15 NA CATYRAQGGYTF TGTGCCACCTACCGGGCGCAGGGAGGCTACACCTTC
TRBJ2-7 TRBD2 18 TRBV7-6 NA CASSLVGILAGGFYEQYF TGTGCCAGCAGCTTAGTAGGGATCCTAGCGGGAGGGTTCTACGAGCAGTACTTC
TRBJ2-2 NA 17 TRBV9 NA CASSVKAARTGTGELFF TGTGCCAGCAGCGTAAAAGCCGCCCGAACCGGCACCGGGGAGCTGTTTTTT
TRBJ2-7 TRBD2 16 TRBV5-1 NA CASIPKRGGPPSEQYF TGCGCCAGCATCCCCAAACGCGGGGGGCCTCCCTCCGAGCAGTACTTC
TRBJ1-1 TRBD1 15 TRBV4-1 NA CASSQVPGQGSGAFF TGCGCCAGCAGCCAAGTTCCGGGACAGGGTTCGGGAGCTTTCTTT
TRBJ2-1 NA 9 TRBV20-1 NA CSAREEQFF TGCAGTGCTAGGGAGGAGCAGTTCTTC
TRBJ2-7 TRBD1 13 TRBV2 once CAIHRTGTYEQYF TGTGCCATACACCGGACAGGTACCTACGAGCAGTACTTC
TRBJ2-3 NA 15 TRBV5-5 NA CASSRGGSSTDTQYF TGTGCCAGCAGCCGCGGGGGCTCTAGCACAGATACGCAGTATTTT
TRBJ1-2 TRBD1 10 TRBV2 NA CAGQGNGYTF TGTGCCGGACAGGGGAATGGCTACACCTTC
TRBJ1-5 NA 13 TRBV28 NA CASTGFSNQPQHF TGTGCCAGCACCGGGTTTAGCAATCAGCCCCAGCATTTT
TRBJ2-1 TRBD2 17 TRBV19 NA CASSRPTGLAGNNEQFF TGTGCCAGTAGTAGACCAACCGGACTAGCGGGTAACAATGAGCAGTTCTTC
TRBJ2-3 TRBD2 13 TRBV7-9 NA CASSLGGGNTQYF TGTGCCAGCAGCTTAGGGGGGGGGAATACGCAGTATTTT
TRBJ1-5 NA 14 TRBV30 NA CAWSPGRDNQPQHF TGTGCCTGGAGCCCCGGGAGGGACAATCAGCCCCAGCATTTT
TRBJ1-5 NA 16 TRBV7-9 NA CASSGSRGSGDQPQHF TGTGCCAGCAGCGGGAGTCGGGGGTCGGGGGATCAGCCCCAGCATTTT
TRBJ2-7 NA 13 TRBV19 NA CASSPSWGDEQYF TGTGCCAGTAGCCCAAGTTGGGGGGACGAGCAGTACTTC
TRBJ2-7 NA 14 TRBV11-3 NA CASSPSGIYYEQYF TGTGCCAGCAGTCCATCCGGGATCTACTACGAGCAGTACTTC
TRBJ1-5 TRBD1 16 TRBV15 NA CATSRGPGGLGQPQHF TGTGCCACCAGCAGAGGCCCAGGGGGCCTCGGGCAGCCCCAGCATTTT
TRBJ1-1 TRBD1 12 TRBV19 NA CASSRGLSEAFF TGTGCCAGTTCCAGGGGGCTAAGTGAAGCTTTCTTT
TRBJ1-1 NA 13 TRBV6-1 NA CASSNTEKTEAFF TGTGCCAGCAGTAACACAGAAAAAACTGAAGCTTTCTTT
TRBJ2-5 TRBD1 14 TRBV9 NA CASSLGGLQETQYF TGTGCCAGCAGTCTAGGGGGCCTCCAAGAGACCCAGTACTTC
TRBJ2-5 TRBD2 14 TRBV19 NA CASQTSGSRETQYF TGTGCCAGTCAAACTAGCGGGAGCCGAGAGACCCAGTACTTC
TRBJ1-1 NA 14 TRBV13 few CASRPQGWNTEAFF TGTGCCAGCAGGCCTCAGGGGTGGAACACTGAAGCTTTCTTT
TRBJ1-2 NA 12 TRBV29-1 NA CSPGGGAGGYTF TGCAGCCCTGGGGGGGGCGCGGGGGGCTACACCTTC
TRBJ2-7 NA 15 TRBV5-4 NA CASSSGGQGAYEQYF TGTGCCAGCAGCTCGGGTGGGCAGGGTGCCTACGAGCAGTACTTC
TRBJ1-5 NA 14 TRBV2 NA CASTGGFGNQPQHF TGTGCCAGCACTGGGGGGTTTGGCAATCAGCCCCAGCATTTT
TRBJ2-7 TRBD1 12 TRBV6-1 NA CASDRVGYEQYF TGTGCCAGTGACAGGGTGGGCTACGAGCAGTACTTC
TRBJ2-4 NA 17 TRBV11-3 NA CASSARRCILAKNIQYF TGTGCCAGCAGCGCACGTCGGTGTATTTTAGCCAAAAACATTCAGTACTTC
TRBJ2-1 TRBD2 19 TRBV9 NA CASSDMGLAGAHSYNEQFF TGTGCCAGCAGCGACATGGGACTAGCGGGGGCCCATTCCTACAATGAGCAGTTCTTC
TRBJ2-3 TRBD2 17 TRBV14 NA CASSQAPSGRYRDTQYF TGTGCCAGCAGCCAAGCCCCCAGCGGGAGGTATAGGGATACGCAGTATTTT
TRBJ2-7 NA 13 TRBV5-6 once CASSWRSSYEQYF TGTGCCAGCAGCTGGAGGAGCTCCTACGAGCAGTACTTC
TRBJ2-4 TRBD2 14 TRBV5-1 NA CASSAGTSNDIQYF TGCGCCAGCAGCGCCGGGACTAGTAACGACATTCAGTACTTC
TRBJ2-7 TRBD2 15 TRBV4-2 few CASSPLAGKSYEQYF TGTGCCAGCAGCCCCCTAGCGGGAAAATCCTACGAGCAGTACTTC
TRBJ2-7 TRBD2 14 TRBV27 NA CASSKGTSGYEQYF TGTGCCAGCAGTAAAGGGACTAGCGGCTACGAGCAGTACTTC
TRBJ1-4 TRBD1 16 TRBV4-1 NA CASSQGQGATNEKLFF TGCGCCAGCAGCCAAGGACAGGGGGCGACTAATGAAAAACTGTTTTTT
TRBJ2-2 NA 15 TRBV5-1 NA CASSFGNTNTGELFF TGCGCCAGCAGCTTCGGGAACACGAACACCGGGGAGCTGTTTTTT
TRBJ2-1 NA 13 TRBV30 NA CAWSPKSRHEQFF TGTGCCTGGAGCCCTAAGTCGAGGCATGAGCAGTTCTTC
TRBJ2-1 TRBD1 16 TRBV4-1 NA CASSRPGTGGGNEQFF TGCGCCAGCAGCCGCCCAGGGACAGGGGGGGGAAATGAGCAGTTCTTC
TRBJ2-2 TRBD2 15 TRBV2 NA CASAGTSGSTGELFF TGTGCCAGCGCCGGGACTAGCGGTAGCACCGGGGAGCTGTTTTTT
TRBJ2-1 TRBD1 16 TRBV5-1 once CASSLRGPSSYNEQFF TGCGCCAGCAGCCTAAGGGGGCCCAGCTCCTACAATGAGCAGTTCTTC